Each of the 30 T cell receptor beta chains below was sequenced from the same sample in a study of cytomegalovirus exposure and HLA in healthy donors. Use of 60 Vbeta and 13 Jbeta primers characterized the PCR. Libraries were prepared by immunoSEQ multiplex PCR; TCRdb keeps only in-frame clonotypes and omits some of them. The sample lists about 98,000 clones, 70% to 80% occurring once. The material sequenced was PBMCs. These TCRs come from a man aged 55 to 69 in good health and CMV-seropositive.

Only one count was recorded for this clone. The rearrangement uses TRBV10-3 and TRBJ1-5, with 7 bases matching TRBD1. From germline, CDR1 is ENHRY and CDR2 SYGVKD. The V segment lost 7 bases and the J segment 2 bases; nucleotides outside the gene matches: 5. The CDR3 extends over 14 amino acids. The CDR3 DNA is TGTGCCATCAAAAGCCAGGGGGGCAATCAGCCCCAGCATTTT. Protein: CAIKSQGGNQPQHF.

This chain links TRBV12-5 with TRBJ2-7; D perhaps matches TRBD2 (6 bases). The V end lost 5 bases, the J end lost 11 bases, and 16 bases lay between the germline ends. Germline CDR1 reads LGHNT; CDR2 reads FRNRAP. The CDR3 extends over 12 amino acids. CDR3 residues: CASGAHGEVEYF. The CDR3 DNA reads as TGTGCTAGTGGTGCCCACGGGGAGGTGGAGTACTTC. Together with reference TRBV12-5 and TRBJ2-7, the CDR3 gives the full variable domain: DARVTQTPRHKVTEMGQEVTMRCQPILGHNTVFWYRQTMMQGLELLAYFRNRAPLDDSGMPKDRFSAEMPDATLATLKIQPSEPRDSAVYFCASGAHGEVEYFGPGTRLTVT.

The V gene is TRBV7-6, the J gene TRBJ2-2, with 9 bases fitting TRBD2. CDR1 SGHVS and CDR2 FNYEAQ come from the germline V gene. The CDR3 extends over 17 amino acids. V was pared by 1 base and J by 4 bases, with 7 bases of the junction left unmatched. The CDR3 DNA follows: TGTGCCAGCAGCTTAGAGGAGACTAGCGGTAGCACCGGGGAGCTGTTTTTT. Protein product: CASSLEETSGSTGELFF.

CDR3 in amino acids: CASSFAGGAGEKLFF. The CDR3 DNA follows: TGTGCCAGCAGTTTTGCAGGGGGCGCGGGTGAAAAACTGTTTTTT. This chain connects TRBV27 to TRBJ1-4; 8 nucleotides align to TRBD1. Germline loops: CDR1 MNHEY, CDR2 SMNVEV (reference sequence). Trimming took 3 bases from V and 7 from J; bases not matched to a gene: 7. This CDR3 is built from 15 residues.

V is TRBV10-1 and J is TRBJ1-1, with D possibly matching TRBD1 (5 bases). V gave up 9 bases and J gave up 0 bases, with 8 bases separating them. Germline-derived CDR1 and CDR2 are WNHNN and SYGVQD (reference sequence). The CDR3 has 12 residues. CDR3 sequence: CASDSMNTEAFF. The CDR3 coding sequence is TGCGCCAGTGACAGCATGAACACTGAAGCTTTCTTT.

The chain links TRBV27 to TRBJ2-3; 12 bases agree with TRBD1. Trimming took 6 bases from V and 5 from J; bases not matched to a gene: 6. Germline V gives CDR1 MNHEY, CDR2 SMNVEV (reference sequence). The CDR3 covers 15 residues. The CDR3 spells CASRSRDRGQDTQYF. As DNA, the CDR3 is TGTGCCAGCAGGTCACGGGACAGGGGGCAAGATACGCAGTATTTT.

With respect to this clone: At one end the junction does not follow the germline gene, possibly because of a read error. The rearrangement links TRBV7-7 to TRBJ2-5; 7 bases fit TRBD1. Germline V lookup: CDR1 SSHAT, CDR2 FNYEAQ (reference sequence). CDR3 size: 15 residues. The CDR3 DNA is TGTGCTAGCAGCTTCACGACAGGGCTCCAAGAGACCCAGTACTTC. Translated: CASSFTTGLQETQYF. The whole variable domain, remainder taken from reference TRBV7-7 and TRBJ2-5, is GAGVSQSPRYKVTKRGQDVTLRCDPISSHATLYWYQQALGQGPEFLTYFNYEAQPDKSGLPSDRFSAERPEGSISTLTIQRTEQRDSAMYRCASSFTTGLQETQYFGPGTRLLVL.

This clone was recorded a few times. The chain combines TRBV10-3 with TRBJ1-1; D may be TRBD1 (5 bases). V was trimmed by 6 bases and J by 7 bases, leaving 21 bases between them. There are 15 residues in the CDR3. The V gene's germline CDR1 is ENHRY and CDR2 SYGVKD. In DNA, the CDR3 is TGTGCCATCAGCGGGTCCAATACGGGCGGGGGTGAAGCTTTCTTT. Encoded protein: CAISGSNTGGGEAFF.

The chain uses TRBV10-2 and TRBJ2-7, with D uncertain. Germline V CDR1 and CDR2: WSHSY, SAAADI. This CDR3 has 11 residues. The V end was cut by 5 bases, the J end by 1 base, with 3 bases between. The CDR3 region is CASSPSYEQYF. The CDR3 nucleotides are TGCGCCAGCAGTCCTTCCTACGAGCAGTACTTC.

J is TRBJ2-1 and V is TRBV6-4; D ambiguous. V was pared by 2 bases and J by 4 bases, with 6 bases between. The CDR3 extends over 13 amino acids. Germline V gene sequence: CDR1 MRHNA, CDR2 SNTAGT. The DNA for the CDR3 is TGTGCCAGCAGTGACGGAGAATACAATGAGCAGTTCTTC. Amino acid sequence: CASSDGEYNEQFF.

The chain has TRBV19 and TRBJ1-2; D perhaps matches TRBD1 (5 bases). The ends were cut back, 9 bases at V and 7 bases at J, with 21 bases in the middle. In germline, CDR1 is LNHDA, CDR2 SQIVND (reference sequence). The length of the CDR3 is 14 residues. CDR3 loop: CASIETPGVGGYTF. For the CDR3, the DNA is TGTGCCAGCATCGAGACGCCGGGGGTGGGTGGCTACACCTTC.

Here the CDR3 reads CASSTGVGSYEQYF. CDR3 bases: TGTGCCAGCAGTACAGGGGTAGGCTCCTACGAGCAGTACTTC. The V call is TRBV6-5, the J call TRBJ2-7; 7 bases fit TRBD1. CDR3 size: 14 residues. V was clipped by 5 bases and J by 0 bases; unmatched bases: 4. Germline V gives CDR1 MNHEY, CDR2 SVGAGI.

This chain joins TRBV6-1 and TRBJ2-2; D might be TRBD2 (5 bases). The CDR3 loop spans 17 amino acids. The germline gives CDR1 MNHNS, CDR2 SASEGT. The V end lost 1 base, the J end lost 5 bases, and 17 bases lay between the germline ends. The DNA for the CDR3 is TGTGCCAGCAGTGAAGAGAGAGGAGGATTAGGTACCGGGGAGCTGTTTTTT. It is translated as CASSEERGGLGTGELFF.

The rearrangement joins TRBV5-1 to TRBJ1-1, with 11 bases matching TRBD1. This CDR3 is built from 14 residues. Germline CDR1 is SGHRS and CDR2 is YFSETQ. V gave up 4 bases and J gave up 4 bases; unmatched junction bases: 3. This chain's CDR3 is CASSGGTGGTEAFF. The CDR3 DNA is TGCGCCAGCAGCGGGGGGACAGGGGGCACTGAAGCTTTCTTT.

J is TRBJ2-1 and V is TRBV4-2; 11 nucleotides match TRBD2. V lost 1 base to trimming and J lost 0 bases; unmatched junction nucleotides: 5. The germline V gene encodes CDR1 LGHNA and CDR2 YNFKEQ. This CDR3 is built from 18 residues. The CDR3 nucleotides are TGTGCCAGCAGCCAAGGGGCTAGCGGGGGGAACTCCTACAATGAGCAGTTCTTC. It encodes CASSQGASGGNSYNEQFF.

The count of this clone is one. The chain has TRBV4-1 and TRBJ2-1; the D gene is possibly TRBD1 (5 bases). Deletions cut 1 base from V and 5 bases from J, with 15 bases between. The CDR3 contains 16 residues. Germline CDR1 and CDR2: MGHRA and YSYEKL. The CDR3 DNA sequence: TGCGCCAGCAGCCAAGTTCAAGGGGCCTTTAACAATGAGCAGTTCTTC. Its translation is CASSQVQGAFNNEQFF.

This clone was recorded only once. The CDR3 DNA follows: TGCGCCAGCAGCCGCGCCGGGAAAGAGGGTTCACCCCTCCACTTT. It translates to CASSRAGKEGSPLHF. This chain joins TRBV5-1 and TRBJ1-6, with D uncertain. Germline-derived CDR1 and CDR2 are SGHRS and YFSETQ. The length of the CDR3 is 15 residues. The ends were cut back, 4 bases at V and 9 bases at J, with 17 bases in the middle. Variable domain in full (rest from reference TRBV5-1 and TRBJ1-6): KAGVTQTPRYLIKTRGQQVTLSCSPISGHRSVSWYQQTPGQGLQFLFEYFSETQRNKGNFPGRFSGRQFSNSRSEMNVSTLELGDSALYLCASSRAGKEGSPLHFGNGTRLTVT.

This clone has only a few counts. The chain is built from TRBV6-5 and TRBJ1-5; weak D call: TRBD1 (6 bases). CDR3 size: 14 residues. V was pared by 2 bases and J by 7 bases, with 12 bases between. In germline, CDR1 is MNHEY, CDR2 SVGAGI. The CDR3 sequence is CASSYGGASQPQHF. The CDR3 bases are TGTGCCAGCAGTTACGGGGGCGCGAGCCAGCCCCAGCATTTT.

This chain uses TRBV15 with TRBJ2-5, with 7 bases that match TRBD1. From germline, CDR1 is LNHNV and CDR2 YYDKDF (reference sequence). The V segment lost 1 base and the J segment 3 bases; nucleotides outside the gene matches: 5. The CDR3 spans 15 residues. CDR3 in DNA: TGTGCCACCAGCAGAGGCGGGCAGGGGGAAGAGACCCAGTACTTC. It yields the protein CATSRGGQGEETQYF. Using reference TRBV15 and TRBJ2-5 for the parts outside the CDR3, the full variable domain is DAMVIQNPRYQVTQFGKPVTLSCSQTLNHNVMYWYQQKSSQAPKLLFHYYDKDFNNEADTPDNFQSRRPNTSFCFLDIRSPGLGDTAMYLCATSRGGQGEETQYFGPGTRLLVL.

The chain employs TRBV10-3 and TRBJ2-7; 9 nucleotides match TRBD1. The junction had 11 bases not matched to a gene; V was cut back by 10 bases and J by 10 bases. The length of the CDR3 is 12 residues. The V gene's germline CDR1 is ENHRY and CDR2 SYGVKD. CDR3 in DNA: TGTGCCACCGAGGGACAGGGTCGAGATCAGTACTTC. Protein product: CATEGQGRDQYF.

The chain combines TRBV25-1 with TRBJ1-6, with D hard to call. The germline V gene has CDR1 MGHDK and CDR2 SYGVNS. V lost 7 bases and J lost 2, with 12 bases in between. The length of the CDR3 is 15 residues. The CDR3 DNA reads TGTGCCAGCACCCAATCGGGTACCTATAATTCACCCCTCCACTTT. Translation gives CASTQSGTYNSPLHF.

This clone was observed a handful of times. The chain links TRBV6-1 to TRBJ2-7; maybe TRBD1 (6 bases). V lost 4 bases, J lost 0 bases, and 16 bases lay in between. Germline V gives CDR1 MNHNS, CDR2 SASEGT. This CDR3 has 16 amino acids. CDR3 sequence reads: CASSASSGTPSYEQYF. Written as DNA, the CDR3 is TGTGCCAGCAGTGCCTCTTCGGGGACACCCTCCTACGAGCAGTACTTC.

CDR3 sequence (DNA): TGTGCCAGCAGCTTAGGAGCGGGGGACGCCTACGAGCAGTACTTC. Translation gives CASSLGAGDAYEQYF. The chain links TRBV7-2 to TRBJ2-7, with 8 bases aligning to TRBD2. Germline trimming cut 1 base from V and 2 bases from J; bases unmatched to any gene: 4. The CDR3 spans 15 residues. The germline CDR1 and CDR2 sequences are SGHTA and FQGNSA.

The rearrangement joins TRBV7-9 to TRBJ1-1, with D maybe TRBD1 (5 bases). Trimming shortened V by 5 bases and J by 0 bases, and 10 bases separated the two germline ends. Germline loops: CDR1 SEHNR, CDR2 FQNEAQ (reference sequence). The CDR3 is made up of 14 amino acids. The CDR3 here is CASSPQGMNTEAFF. In DNA, the CDR3 is TGTGCCAGCAGCCCTCAGGGAATGAACACTGAAGCTTTCTTT. The whole variable domain, filled in from reference TRBV7-9 and TRBJ1-1, reads DTGVSQNPRHKITKRGQNVTFRCDPISEHNRLYWYRQTLGQGPEFLTYFQNEAQLEKSRLLSDRFSAERPKGSFSTLEIQRTEQGDSAMYLCASSPQGMNTEAFFGQGTRLTVV.

The rearrangement links TRBV7-9 to TRBJ1-5; the D gene is possibly TRBD1 (5 bases). Germline assignment: CDR1 SEHNR and CDR2 FQNEAQ (reference sequence). The CDR3 contains 15 residues. V was clipped by 1 base and J by 4 bases, with 11 bases between them. The CDR3 loop is CASSLGDGGNQPQHF. The CDR3, as DNA: TGTGCCAGCAGCTTAGGGGACGGGGGGAATCAGCCCCAGCATTTT.

The rearrangement uses TRBV9 and TRBJ2-7, with TRBD2 as a possible D gene (6 bases). Germline V gene sequence: CDR1 SGDLS, CDR2 YYNGEE. V lost 1 base to trimming and J lost 6 bases, with 11 bases between them. CDR3 length: 13 residues. The CDR3 sequence: CASSVIRGSEQYF. The CDR3 bases are TGTGCCAGCAGCGTAATACGGGGGAGCGAGCAGTACTTC.

V and J are TRBV18 and TRBJ1-5, with D unclear. Trimming removed 5 bases from V and 8 bases from J, with 19 bases in between. CDR3 size: 15 residues. In germline, CDR1 is KGHSH, CDR2 LQKENI. The CDR3, as DNA: TGTGCCAGCTCAAGCGTCATGGGGAGCATCGAGCCCCAGCATTTT. Translated: CASSSVMGSIEPQHF.

The V gene is TRBV11-3, the J gene TRBJ2-5; 7 nucleotides agree with TRBD1. The CDR3 extends over 15 amino acids. V shed 1 base and J 5 bases; nucleotides not matched to a gene: 7. The V gene's germline CDR1 is SGHNT and CDR2 YENEEA. This CDR3 reads CASSLGTGLGETQYF. Written as DNA, the CDR3 is TGTGCCAGCAGCTTAGGGACAGGATTGGGGGAGACCCAGTACTTC.

This rearrangement joins TRBV5-4 to TRBJ1-2, with D maybe TRBD1 (5 bases). Germline assignment: CDR1 SGHNT and CDR2 YYREEE (reference sequence). Trimming removed 0 bases at V and 6 bases at J, with 9 bases between. The CDR3 contains 13 residues. CDR3 coding DNA: TGTGCCAGCAGCTTGGGGGGGGATAATGGCTACACCTTC. Its translation: CASSLGGDNGYTF.

The chain joins TRBV6-5 to TRBJ1-4, with 9 bases aligning to TRBD1. After removal of 6 bases from V and 5 bases from J, the junction contained 7 bases not matched to a gene. The germline V gene encodes CDR1 MNHEY and CDR2 SVGAGI. The CDR3 contains 15 residues. The CDR3 sequence is CASSLQGAGNEKLFF. The CDR3 coding sequence is TGTGCCAGCAGCTTACAGGGGGCAGGCAATGAAAAACTGTTTTTT.